These 13 T cell receptor beta chains were sequenced from one sample in a study of blood T cell repertoires in COVID-19. Libraries were prepared by immunoSEQ multiplex PCR; TCRdb keeps only in-frame clonotypes and omits some of them. The sample lists 300,000 or so clones, 80% to 90% seen once, with around 4.5% in the top ten. Sequencing was performed on PBMCs or T cells enriched from blood (not recorded which). The source is a woman in her thirties or forties with acute COVID-19.

V is TRBV12-3 or TRBV12-4 and J is TRBJ1-1; D not certain. The CDR3 extends over 13 amino acids. V was pared by 6 bases and J by 8 bases, with 16 bases between. CDR3 nucleotides: TGTGCCAGCAGCCCCCTGCGGGCCGGCGAAGCTTTCTTT. Translated, it gives CASSPLRAGEAFF.

This chain uses TRBV5-1 with TRBJ2-6; D may be TRBD2 (5 bases). V lost 0 bases to trimming and J lost 1 base, with 5 bases between them. The CDR3 has 15 residues. CDR1 is SGHRS, CDR2 YFSETQ, per germline. The CDR3 loop is CASSLAGSGANVLTF. The CDR3 region has the DNA TGCGCCAGCAGCTTGGCGGGGTCTGGGGCCAACGTCCTGACTTTC. Variable domain in full (rest from reference TRBV5-1 and TRBJ2-6): KAGVTQTPRYLIKTRGQQVTLSCSPISGHRSVSWYQQTPGQGLQFLFEYFSETQRNKGNFPGRFSGRQFSNSRSEMNVSTLELGDSALYLCASSLAGSGANVLTFGAGSRLTVL.

This chain links TRBV19 with TRBJ2-5, with TRBD2 as a possible D gene (6 bases). There are 15 residues in the CDR3. From germline, CDR1 is LNHDA and CDR2 SQIVND (reference sequence). Between the trimmed V and J ends, which lost 5 bases and 3 bases, there was a span of 16 bases. CDR3 protein: CASSPRDLLEETQYF. In DNA, the CDR3 is TGTGCCAGTAGTCCCCGGGACTTATTAGAAGAGACCCAGTACTTC.

The rearrangement uses TRBV2 and TRBJ1-1; 9 nucleotides agree with TRBD1. CDR1 SNHLY and CDR2 FYNNEI come from the germline V gene. This CDR3 region has 13 residues. V dropped 10 bases and J dropped 5; count of bases not matched to a gene: 8. This CDR3 reads CAIHYRGLTEAFF. CDR3 DNA sequence: TGTGCCATTCACTACAGGGGGCTAACTGAAGCTTTCTTT.

The chain carries TRBV18 and TRBJ1-5, with 10 bases identical to TRBD1. CDR1 KGHSH and CDR2 LQKENI come from the germline V gene. The CDR3 has 16 amino acids. Germline trimming cut 3 bases from V and 4 bases from J; bases unmatched to any gene: 6. The CDR3 sequence is CASSPTGGVENQPQHF. The CDR3 nucleotides are TGTGCCAGCTCACCGACAGGGGGCGTCGAAAATCAGCCCCAGCATTTT.

V and J are TRBV18 and TRBJ1-2, with a possible D match to TRBD1 (5 bases). This CDR3 is built from 14 residues. Germline CDR1 and CDR2: KGHSH and LQKENI. Trimming pared 1 base from V and 2 bases from J, leaving 8 bases between. CDR3 coding DNA: TGTGCCAGCTCACCACAGTCAGGGAACTATGGCTACACCTTC. Translation gives CASSPQSGNYGYTF.

The rearrangement links TRBV5-4 to TRBJ2-1; 11 bases map to TRBD2. The CDR3 sequence is 16 residues long. With 5 bases clipped from V and 6 bases from J, the junction kept 10 bases outside the gene matches. Germline loops: CDR1 SGHNT, CDR2 YYREEE (reference sequence). DNA for the CDR3: TGTGCCAGCAGTCGGGCGACTAGCGGGGAGTTCAATGAGCAGTTCTTC. It yields the protein CASSRATSGEFNEQFF. Drawing the rest from reference TRBV5-4 and TRBJ2-1, the complete variable domain is ETGVTQSPTHLIKTRGQQVTLRCSSQSGHNTVSWYQQALGQGPQFIFQYYREEENGRGNFPPRFSGLQFPNYSSELNVNALELDDSALYLCASSRATSGEFNEQFFGPGTRLTVL.

The rearrangement uses TRBV14 and TRBJ1-3; TRBD1 is a possible D gene (5 bases). Germline V gene sequence: CDR1 SGHDN, CDR2 FVKESK. The V gene lost 6 bases and the J gene lost 2 bases, with 11 bases spanning the gap. There are 14 residues in the CDR3. The CDR3 sequence: CASRRGGAGNTIYF. The CDR3 coding sequence is TGTGCCAGCAGACGGGGGGGTGCTGGAAACACCATATATTTT.

This clone has only a few counts. The gene calls are TRBV5-1 and TRBJ1-2; no definite D call. Germline CDR1 SGHRS, CDR2 YFSETQ. V was shortened by 0 bases and J by 7 bases, with 13 bases between the two germline ends. The CDR3 consists of 14 residues. The CDR3 here is CASSLEGGVGGYTF. In DNA form, the CDR3 reads TGCGCCAGCAGCTTGGAAGGCGGGGTTGGTGGCTACACCTTC.

The rearrangement joins TRBV5-4 to TRBJ1-1; D perhaps matches TRBD1 (5 bases). The CDR3 loop spans 15 amino acids. The germline V and J ends were trimmed by 4 bases and 0 bases, with 13 bases remaining between them. CDR1 and CDR2 from the germline V gene are SGHNT and YYREEE (reference sequence). The chain's CDR3 is CASSPGGVMNTEAFF. CDR3 in DNA: TGTGCCAGCAGCCCCGGGGGGGTCATGAACACTGAAGCTTTCTTT.

The chain links TRBV7-2 to TRBJ1-1; D gene uncertain. Germline V gene lookup returns CDR1 SGHTA and CDR2 FQGNSA. With 0 bases removed from V and 4 bases from J, the gap between germline ends came to 9 bases. The CDR3 spans 14 residues. CDR3 residues: CASSLATPGTEAFF. As DNA, the CDR3 is TGTGCCAGCAGCTTAGCCACACCGGGCACTGAAGCTTTCTTT.

This chain connects TRBV6-5 to TRBJ2-3; 12 bases match TRBD1. Germline loops: CDR1 MNHEY, CDR2 SVGAGI. After removal of 6 bases from V and 5 bases from J, the junction contained 3 bases not matched to a gene. The CDR3 totals 14 residues. CDR3 DNA sequence: TGTGCCAGCAGCCGGGACAGGGGGCGAGATACGCAGTATTTT. Residues: CASSRDRGRDTQYF.

On this clone itself: A far larger clone is one nucleotide away, so this likely arose from a read error. The chain carries TRBV7-3 and TRBJ1-1; D is undetermined. Trimming took off 0 bases at V and 1 base at J, with 3 bases between the two ends. CDR1 is SGHTA and CDR2 is FQGTGA in the germline V gene. The CDR3 totals 13 residues. The CDR3 sequence: CASSLTANTEAFF. The CDR3 DNA reads TGTGCCAGCAGCTTAACGGCGAACACTGAAGCTTTCTTT.